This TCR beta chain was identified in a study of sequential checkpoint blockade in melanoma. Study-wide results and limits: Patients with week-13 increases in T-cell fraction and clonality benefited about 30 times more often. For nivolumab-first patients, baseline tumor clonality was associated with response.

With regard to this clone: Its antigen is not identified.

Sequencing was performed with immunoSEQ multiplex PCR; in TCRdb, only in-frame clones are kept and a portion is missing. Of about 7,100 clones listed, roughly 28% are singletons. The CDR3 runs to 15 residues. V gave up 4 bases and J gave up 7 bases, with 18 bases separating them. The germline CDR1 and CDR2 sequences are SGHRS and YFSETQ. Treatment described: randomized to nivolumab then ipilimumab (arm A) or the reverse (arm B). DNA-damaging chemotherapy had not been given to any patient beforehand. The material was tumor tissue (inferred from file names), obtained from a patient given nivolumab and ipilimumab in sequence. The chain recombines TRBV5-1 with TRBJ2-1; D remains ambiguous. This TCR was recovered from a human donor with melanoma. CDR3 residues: CASSRVSRAANEQFF. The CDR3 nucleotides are TGCGCCAGCAGCAGGGTTTCGCGAGCTGCTAATGAGCAGTTCTTC.